Listed below are T cell receptor beta chains from one sample, sequenced in a study of post-analysis software for immune sequencing data. TCRdb reanalysed the PCR reads using MiXCR and keeps one entry per CDR3 protein. The sample yields about 460,000 distinct CDR3 sequences, 45% seen once. Source material: blood. These receptors came from a girl between 5 and 17 years old with multiple sclerosis. CDR3s include the opening cysteine and the closing phenylalanine or tryptophan. A D gene is named only where the DNA matches it firmly. Size tells how often a clone was seen (once, few, many) or the class of an expanded clone, and some rows leave it out.

TRBJ2-7,TRBV5-4,few,TRBD2,TGTGCCAGCAGCTTAGGAGCGGGACCCTCCTACGAGCAGTACTTC,CASSLGAGPSYEQYF
TRBJ2-7,TRBV11-1,.,TRBD2,TGTGCCAGCAGCTTCACTAGCGGGTTATACGAGCAGTACTTC,CASSFTSGLYEQYF
TRBJ2-3,TRBV2,.,.,TGTGCCAGCAGTGGAGTGGTCCTTAGCACAGATACGCAGTATTTT,CASSGVVLSTDTQYF
TRBJ2-7,TRBV20-1,.,TRBD2,TGCAGTGCTAGTCTATTGGCGGGAGATAAGTGGTACGAGCAGTACTTC,CSASLLAGDKWYEQYF
TRBJ1-2,TRBV28,.,.,TGTGCCAGCCTAACCCCAGGGTCCTATGGCTACACCTTC,CASLTPGSYGYTF
TRBJ2-3,TRBV28,.,.,TGTGCCAGCAGCCCTTATGTAGATACGCAGTATTTT,CASSPYVDTQYF
TRBJ2-1,TRBV12-3/TRBV12-4,.,.,TGTGCCGGCAGAGACAGGTCAAAACCGTTCTTC,CAGRDRSKPFF
TRBJ2-3,TRBV20-1,.,TRBD2,TGCAGTGCTAGGGGAGCGGGAGGACTCACAGATACGCAGTATTTT,CSARGAGGLTDTQYF
TRBJ2-7,TRBV7-9,.,TRBD2,TGTGCCAGCAGCCTTTTCCTAGCGGGGGGCCATTCCTACGAGCAGTACTTC,CASSLFLAGGHSYEQYF
TRBJ1-2,TRBV21-1,.,.,TGTGCCAGCAGCGGATGGGTCAGAGCAGATGGCTACACCTTC,CASSGWVRADGYTF
TRBJ2-7,TRBV7-9,few,.,TGTGCCAGCAGCTTAGGAACGGCGTTCTACGAGCAGTACTTC,CASSLGTAFYEQYF
TRBJ2-3,TRBV29-1,few,TRBD2,TGCAGCTCTTACAGTGGGCGACTTGCGGGAGGCCGCACAGATACGCAGTATTTT,CSSYSGRLAGGRTDTQYF
TRBJ2-3,TRBV4-1,.,.,TGCGCCAGCAGCCAAGATGGTAGCAGGGGTACGCAGTATTTT,CASSQDGSRGTQYF
TRBJ2-1,TRBV7-3,.,TRBD2,TGTGCCAGCAGCGGCTTGGGACTAGCGGACTCCTACAATGAGCAGTTCTTC,CASSGLGLADSYNEQFF